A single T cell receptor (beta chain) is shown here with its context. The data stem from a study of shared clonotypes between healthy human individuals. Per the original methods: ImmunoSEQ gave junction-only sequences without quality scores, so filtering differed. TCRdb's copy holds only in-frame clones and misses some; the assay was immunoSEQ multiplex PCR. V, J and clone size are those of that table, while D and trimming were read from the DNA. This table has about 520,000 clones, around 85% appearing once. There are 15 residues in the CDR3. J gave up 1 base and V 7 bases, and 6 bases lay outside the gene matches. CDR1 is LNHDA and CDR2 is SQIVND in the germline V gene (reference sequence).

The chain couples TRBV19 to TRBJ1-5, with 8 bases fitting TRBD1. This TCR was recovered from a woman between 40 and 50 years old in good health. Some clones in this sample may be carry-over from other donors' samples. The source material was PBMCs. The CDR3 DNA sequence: TGTGCCAGTAAATCGGGACAGGTGAGCAATCAGCCCCAGCATTTT. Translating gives CASKSGQVSNQPQHF.